These 23 T cell receptor beta chains share one sample of origin, sequenced in a study of blood T cell repertoires in COVID-19. Method: immunoSEQ multiplex PCR; TCRdb's copy keeps in-frame clones and lacks some. This sample has roughly 200,000 clones, with 75% to 85% found just once. Specimen: peripheral blood. The receptor source for this set is a woman in her thirties or forties with COVID-19, enrolled during active disease.

The V call is TRBV5-1, the J call TRBJ2-6, with TRBD1 matching 7 bases. J gave up 0 bases and V 4 bases, and 10 bases lay outside the gene matches. The CDR3 is 18 residues long. Germline-derived CDR1 and CDR2 are SGHRS and YFSETQ. The CDR3, as DNA: TGCGCCAGCAGCGCCGGGACAGAGTATCACTCTGGGGCCAACGTCCTGACTTTC. As protein: CASSAGTEYHSGANVLTF.

The V gene is TRBV5-4, the J gene TRBJ1-1, with D tentatively TRBD1 (6 bases). The CDR3 is 15 residues long. Germline loops: CDR1 SGHNT, CDR2 YYREEE (reference sequence). V was trimmed by 1 base and J by 1 base, leaving 11 bases between them. The CDR3 loop is CASSLPGVRNTEAFF. The DNA for the CDR3 is TGTGCCAGCAGCTTGCCAGGGGTAAGGAACACTGAAGCTTTCTTT.

This clone was recorded only once. V usage is TRBV6-1 and J usage is TRBJ2-3; no reliable D call. This CDR3 region has 11 residues. Deletions cut 3 bases from V and 7 bases from J, with 5 bases between. Germline CDR1 and CDR2: MNHNS and SASEGT. The CDR3 DNA reads as TGTGCCAGCAGTGACCGTTATACGCAGTATTTT. Its protein product is CASSDRYTQYF.

There are a few counts of this clone. The CDR3 nucleotides read TGTGCCAGCAGCCAAGATAGAAAGACCCAGTACTTC. It encodes CASSQDRKTQYF. The J gene is TRBJ2-5, the V gene TRBV14; no definite D call. Deletions cut 0 bases from V and 6 bases from J, with 5 bases between. Germline loops: CDR1 SGHDN, CDR2 FVKESK. This CDR3 region has 12 residues.

This chain connects TRBV19 to TRBJ2-5; 9 bases line up with TRBD2. Germline CDR1 LNHDA, CDR2 SQIVND (reference sequence). The CDR3 sequence is 17 residues long. Unmatched junction bases numbered 14, after V lost 4 bases and J lost 5 bases. The CDR3 bases are TGTGCCAGTAGTAGGGCCCGGCGCGGGAGGGCCGGGGAGACCCAGTACTTC. It is translated as CASSRARRGRAGETQYF.

The rearrangement uses TRBV5-4 and TRBJ2-1, with 10 bases that match TRBD2. V was pared by 4 bases and J by 0 bases, with 7 bases of the junction left unmatched. This CDR3 has 17 residues. CDR1 and CDR2 from the germline V gene are SGHNT and YYREEE (reference sequence). CDR3 nucleotides: TGTGCCAGCAGCCCGACTAGCGGGCCTAGCTCCTACAATGAGCAGTTCTTC. Its translation is CASSPTSGPSSYNEQFF.

V is TRBV3-1 (or the pseudogene TRBV3-2) and J is TRBJ2-7, with 9 bases aligning to TRBD1. CDR3 size: 15 residues. V dropped 4 bases and J dropped 4; count of bases not matched to a gene: 8. The germline V gene encodes CDR1 LGHDT and CDR2 YNNKEL (reference sequence). In DNA form, the CDR3 reads TGTGCCAGCAGCCCAGGGGACAGGGAAGAGTACGAGCAGTACTTC. It encodes CASSPGDREEYEQYF.

The chain couples TRBV6-5 to TRBJ1-1; possible D gene TRBD1, 6 bases. The germline V gene has CDR1 MNHEY and CDR2 SVGAGI. The CDR3 totals 14 residues. V lost 6 bases and J lost 0, with 11 bases in between. The CDR3 sequence: CASRSTGLNTEAFF. DNA for the CDR3: TGTGCCAGCAGGTCGACAGGTCTGAACACTGAAGCTTTCTTT.

The chain links TRBV6-5 to TRBJ2-3, with 7 bases fitting TRBD1. After removal of 6 bases from V and 2 bases from J, the junction contained 5 bases not matched to a gene. Germline assignment: CDR1 MNHEY and CDR2 SVGAGI. This CDR3 spans 14 amino acids. CDR3 region: CASSGDSTTDTQYF. The CDR3 coding sequence is TGTGCCAGCAGCGGGGACAGTACCACAGATACGCAGTATTTT.

This clone was found once. This chain uses TRBV7-8 with TRBJ2-1; a possible D gene is TRBD1 (5 bases). The CDR3 extends over 15 amino acids. V lost 1 base to trimming and J lost 10 bases, with 17 bases between them. Germline V lookup: CDR1 SGHVS, CDR2 FQNEAQ. CDR3 in DNA: TGTGCCAGCAGCTTAGAGGCAGGGCACCTCGGAGAGCAGTTCTTC. It specifies CASSLEAGHLGEQFF.

This clone has a single count. The rearrangement links TRBV7-7 to TRBJ2-1; TRBD2 aligns across 8 bases. Germline V gene lookup returns CDR1 SSHAT and CDR2 FNYEAQ (reference sequence). The trim removed 5 bases at V and 5 bases at J, leaving 5 bases unmatched. The CDR3 loop spans 14 amino acids. The CDR3 is CASSPGTRDNEQFF. Written as DNA, the CDR3 is TGTGCCAGCAGCCCCGGGACTAGAGACAATGAGCAGTTCTTC.

This sequence joins TRBV6-5 and TRBJ1-2; D perhaps matches TRBD1 (6 bases). CDR1 is MNHEY and CDR2 is SVGAGI in the germline V gene. The CDR3 contains 13 residues. V was shortened by 6 bases and J by 3 bases, with 11 bases between the two germline ends. The CDR3 here is CASRTGFYYGYTF. As DNA, the CDR3 is TGTGCCAGCAGAACAGGGTTCTACTATGGCTACACCTTC.

The V and J genes are TRBV5-1 and TRBJ2-5; 7 bases are a match to TRBD1. This CDR3 has 14 residues. The V segment lost 3 bases and the J segment 2 bases; nucleotides outside the gene matches: 4. The germline CDR1 and CDR2 sequences are SGHRS and YFSETQ. CDR3 residues: CASSWQTGQETQYF. CDR3 DNA: TGCGCCAGCAGCTGGCAGACAGGGCAAGAGACCCAGTACTTC.

The chain combines TRBV10-3 with TRBJ1-3; TRBD1 might be the D (5 bases). Germline loops: CDR1 ENHRY, CDR2 SYGVKD. The CDR3 covers 13 residues. Trimming removed 4 bases from V and 3 bases from J, with 7 bases in between. CDR3 loop: CAISVDSGNTIYF. In nucleotides, the CDR3 is TGTGCCATCAGTGTTGACAGTGGAAACACCATATATTTT.

This sequence joins TRBV6-5 and TRBJ2-1; the D gene is possibly TRBD1 (5 bases). The germline V and J ends were trimmed by 6 bases and 8 bases, with 17 bases remaining between them. In germline, CDR1 is MNHEY, CDR2 SVGAGI. This CDR3 contains 14 residues. The CDR3 loop reads CASRSEERGYEQFF. Written as DNA, the CDR3 is TGTGCCAGCAGGAGCGAGGAAAGGGGCTATGAGCAGTTCTTC.

The chain combines TRBV12-2 with TRBJ2-7; TRBD1 reflects the table's D call only, with no check against the DNA. TRBV12-2 is listed as a pseudogene. This CDR3 has 15 amino acids. The CDR3 DNA follows: TGTGCAAGTCCCTGGCAGGGACAGAGAAACTACGAGCAGTACTTC. It yields the protein CASPWQGQRNYEQYF.

The V and J genes are TRBV18 and TRBJ1-1; 8 bases align to TRBD1. The germline gives CDR1 KGHSH, CDR2 LQKENI. V gave up 3 bases and J gave up 4 bases; unmatched junction bases: 10. This CDR3 is built from 16 residues. This CDR3 is CASSPGQGKVVTEAFF. CDR3 nucleotides: TGTGCCAGCTCACCCGGACAGGGAAAGGTGGTCACTGAAGCTTTCTTT.

This clone was detected a few times. The chain recombines TRBV6-2 or TRBV6-3 with TRBJ2-1; 11 bases are a match to TRBD2. The V and J ends lost 3 bases and 8 bases, in that order; junction bases with no gene match: 15. The CDR3 is made up of 18 amino acids. Germline V gene sequence: CDR1 MNHEY, CDR2 SVGEGT. The chain's CDR3 is CASSYSPWDSGGAYEQFF. For the CDR3, the DNA is TGTGCCAGCAGTTATTCCCCGTGGGATAGCGGGGGGGCCTATGAGCAGTTCTTC.

This clone has just a few counts. The chain links TRBV19 to TRBJ1-1; TRBD1 might be the D (6 bases). The CDR3 consists of 11 residues. With 3 bases removed from V and 11 bases from J, the gap between germline ends came to 10 bases. CDR1 LNHDA and CDR2 SQIVND come from the germline V gene (reference sequence). The CDR3 sequence: CASSIGQPAFF. The CDR3 region has the DNA TGTGCCAGTAGTATCGGACAGCCGGCTTTCTTT.

The rearrangement joins TRBV5-4 to TRBJ2-5; possible D gene TRBD1, 5 bases. CDR1 and CDR2 from the germline V gene are SGHNT and YYREEE (reference sequence). Trimming stripped 0 bases from V and 3 bases from J, with 6 bases between. The CDR3 is 13 amino acids. CDR3 nucleotides: TGTGCCAGCAGCTTGGCCAGGGAAGAGACCCAGTACTTC. It specifies CASSLAREETQYF.

V is TRBV30 and J is TRBJ1-3; D is uncertain. Trimming cost V 8 bases and J 9 bases, with 20 bases left between them. CDR1 is GTSNPN and CDR2 is SVGIG in the germline V gene (reference sequence). This CDR3 has 13 amino acids. CDR3 DNA: TGTGCCCGCCGGGTGAGGGCATTGGGCACCATATATTTT. Translating gives CARRVRALGTIYF.

Note on this clone: This specimen includes other DNA sequences encoding the same CDR3. The genes are TRBV7-7 and TRBJ2-5, with 11 bases lining up with TRBD2. This CDR3 has 16 amino acids. The V gene end was trimmed by 5 bases and the J gene end by 0 bases; junction bases not matched to a gene: 5. Germline CDR1 reads SSHAT; CDR2 reads FNYEAQ (reference sequence). The CDR3 bases are TGTGCCAGCAGCCCAACTAGCGGGGGCCACCAAGAGACCCAGTACTTC. Amino acid sequence: CASSPTSGGHQETQYF. The variable domain in full, with the rest retrieved from reference TRBV7-7 and TRBJ2-5, is GAGVSQSPRYKVTKRGQDVTLRCDPISSHATLYWYQQALGQGPEFLTYFNYEAQPDKSGLPSDRFSAERPEGSISTLTIQRTEQRDSAMYRCASSPTSGGHQETQYFGPGTRLLVL.

The chain joins TRBV21-1 to TRBJ2-3; the table's TRBD1 call for D was not verified on the DNA. TRBV21-1 has pseudogene status. This CDR3 has 19 residues. CDR3 bases: TGTGCCAGCAGCAAACGATTGCCCCGACAGACCTCTAGCACAGATACGCAGTATTTT. Translation: CASSKRLPRQTSSTDTQYF.